This T cell receptor (beta chain) derives from a study of blood T cell repertoires in COVID-19. Study summary: Both acute and convalescent COVID-19 samples were obtained from the United States, Italy and Spain. T cells, B-cell-depleted T cells, or PBMCs provided the cDNA or gDNA that served as material.

The CDR3 runs to 13 residues. The germline CDR1 and CDR2 sequences are MGHRA and YSYEKL. Trimming pared 5 bases from V and 5 bases from J, leaving 7 bases between. Per the original data handling: Nucleated cell counts were estimated from reference gene primer amplification. Here immunoSEQ multiplex PCR was the method, and the copy in TCRdb shows in-frame clones only, minus some. The V and J calls and clone size are taken from that table; D and trimming were inferred from the DNA. The sample lists roughly 130,000 clones, around 80% occurring once. This clonotype was sampled from a woman in her sixties or seventies with acute or convalescent COVID-19. This sequence joins TRBV4-1 and TRBJ1-6, with TRBD1 as a possible D gene (5 bases). Specimen: peripheral blood. The CDR3 sequence is CASSVQDNSPLHF. CDR3 in DNA: TGCGCCAGCAGCGTACAGGATAATTCACCCCTCCACTTT.